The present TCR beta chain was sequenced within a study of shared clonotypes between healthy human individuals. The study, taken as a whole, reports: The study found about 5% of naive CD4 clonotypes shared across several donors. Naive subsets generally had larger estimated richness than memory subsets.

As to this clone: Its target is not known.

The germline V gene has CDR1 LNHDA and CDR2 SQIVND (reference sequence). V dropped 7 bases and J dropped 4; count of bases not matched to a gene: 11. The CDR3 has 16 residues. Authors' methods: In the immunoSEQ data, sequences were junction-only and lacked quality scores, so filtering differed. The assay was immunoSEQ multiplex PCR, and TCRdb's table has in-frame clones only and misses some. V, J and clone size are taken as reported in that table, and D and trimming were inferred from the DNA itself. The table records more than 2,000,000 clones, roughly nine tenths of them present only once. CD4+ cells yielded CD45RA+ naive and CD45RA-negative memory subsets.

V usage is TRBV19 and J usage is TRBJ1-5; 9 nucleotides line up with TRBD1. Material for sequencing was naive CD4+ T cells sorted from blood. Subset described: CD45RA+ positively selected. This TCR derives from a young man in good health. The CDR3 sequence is CASISGTGTGNQPQHF. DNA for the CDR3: TGTGCCAGTATTTCCGGGACAGGGACGGGGAATCAGCCCCAGCATTTT.